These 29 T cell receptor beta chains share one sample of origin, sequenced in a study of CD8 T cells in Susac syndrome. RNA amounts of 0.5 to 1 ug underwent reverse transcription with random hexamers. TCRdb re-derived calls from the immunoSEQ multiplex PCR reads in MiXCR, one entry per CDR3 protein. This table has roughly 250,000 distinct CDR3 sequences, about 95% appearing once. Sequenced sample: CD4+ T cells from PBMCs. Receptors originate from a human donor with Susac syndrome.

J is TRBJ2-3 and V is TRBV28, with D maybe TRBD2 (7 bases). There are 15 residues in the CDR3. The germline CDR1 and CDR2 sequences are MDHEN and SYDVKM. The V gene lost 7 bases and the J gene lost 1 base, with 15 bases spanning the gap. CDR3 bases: TGTGCCAGCACCAAAGGCGGGGGCGGCACAGATACGCAGTATTTT. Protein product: CASTKGGGGTDTQYF.

CDR3 residues: CASSQTEGFGELFF. Here the CDR3 DNA reads TGTGCCAGCAGCCAAACGGAGGGCTTCGGGGAGCTGTTTTTT. The V gene is TRBV3-1, the J gene TRBJ2-2, with D tentatively TRBD2 (6 bases). The germline CDR1 and CDR2 sequences are LGHDT and YNNKEL (reference sequence). Trimming pared 2 bases from V and 7 bases from J, leaving 11 bases between. This CDR3 spans 14 amino acids.

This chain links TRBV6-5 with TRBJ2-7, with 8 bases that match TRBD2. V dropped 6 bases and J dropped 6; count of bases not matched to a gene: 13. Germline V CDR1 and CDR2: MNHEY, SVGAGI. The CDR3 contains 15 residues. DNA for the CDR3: TGTGCCAGCAGCCTTAGCGGGGAATGGCAGGGCGAGCAGTACTTC. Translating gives CASSLSGEWQGEQYF.

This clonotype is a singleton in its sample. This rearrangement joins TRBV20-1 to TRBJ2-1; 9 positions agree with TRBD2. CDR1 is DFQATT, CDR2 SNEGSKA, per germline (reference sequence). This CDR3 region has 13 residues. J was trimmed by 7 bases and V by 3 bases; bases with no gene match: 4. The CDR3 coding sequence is TGCAGTGCTAGCCGGGCGGGAGGGAATGAGCAGTTCTTC. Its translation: CSASRAGGNEQFF.

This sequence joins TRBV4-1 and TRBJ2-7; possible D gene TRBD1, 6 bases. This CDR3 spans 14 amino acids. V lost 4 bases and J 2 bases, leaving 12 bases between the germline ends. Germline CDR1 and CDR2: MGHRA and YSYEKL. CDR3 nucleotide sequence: TGCGCCAGCAGCCGTCCGGACAGTACCTACGAGCAGTACTTC. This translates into CASSRPDSTYEQYF.

CDR3 coding DNA: TGCAGTGCTCCGGGACAGGGGGACAATGAGCAGTTCTTC. It codes for CSAPGQGDNEQFF. The rearrangement joins TRBV20-1 to TRBJ2-1, with TRBD1 matching over 11 bases. V was pared by 5 bases and J by 5 bases, with 2 bases of the junction left unmatched. CDR3 length equals 13 residues. Germline CDR1 reads DFQATT; CDR2 reads SNEGSKA (reference sequence).

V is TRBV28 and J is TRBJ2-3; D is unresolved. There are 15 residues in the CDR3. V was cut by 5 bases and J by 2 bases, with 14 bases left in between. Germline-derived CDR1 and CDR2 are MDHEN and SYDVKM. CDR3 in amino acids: CASSPVGSSTDTQYF. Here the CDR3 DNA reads TGTGCCAGCAGTCCGGTCGGCAGTTCCACAGATACGCAGTATTTT.

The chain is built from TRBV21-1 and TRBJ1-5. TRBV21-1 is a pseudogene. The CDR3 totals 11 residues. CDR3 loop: CARAPVVPQHF. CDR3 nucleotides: TGTGCCAGAGCCCCAGTAGTCCCCCAGCATTTT.

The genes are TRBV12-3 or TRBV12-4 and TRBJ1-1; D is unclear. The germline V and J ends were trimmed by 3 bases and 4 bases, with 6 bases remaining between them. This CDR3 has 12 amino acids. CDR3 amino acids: CASSFRPTEAFF. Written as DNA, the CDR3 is TGTGCCAGCAGTTTCCGGCCCACTGAAGCTTTCTTT.

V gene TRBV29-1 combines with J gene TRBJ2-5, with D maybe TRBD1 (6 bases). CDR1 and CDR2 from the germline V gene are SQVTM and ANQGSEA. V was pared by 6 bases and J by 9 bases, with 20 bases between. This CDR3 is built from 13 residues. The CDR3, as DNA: TGCAGCGTAACGACAGGAAGAGAGGTGTCCCAGTACTTC. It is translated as CSVTTGREVSQYF.

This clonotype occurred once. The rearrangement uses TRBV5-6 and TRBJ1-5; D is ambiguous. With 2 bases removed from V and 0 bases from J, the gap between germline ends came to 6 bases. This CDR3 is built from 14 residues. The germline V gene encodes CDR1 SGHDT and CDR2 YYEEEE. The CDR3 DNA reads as TGTGCCAGCAGCTTAATCTATAGCAATCAGCCCCAGCATTTT. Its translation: CASSLIYSNQPQHF.

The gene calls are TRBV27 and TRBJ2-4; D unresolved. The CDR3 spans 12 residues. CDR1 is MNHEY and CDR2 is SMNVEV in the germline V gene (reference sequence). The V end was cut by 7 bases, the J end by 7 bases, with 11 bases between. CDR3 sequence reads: CASIGPYNIQYF. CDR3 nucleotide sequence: TGTGCCAGCATTGGACCCTACAACATTCAGTACTTC.

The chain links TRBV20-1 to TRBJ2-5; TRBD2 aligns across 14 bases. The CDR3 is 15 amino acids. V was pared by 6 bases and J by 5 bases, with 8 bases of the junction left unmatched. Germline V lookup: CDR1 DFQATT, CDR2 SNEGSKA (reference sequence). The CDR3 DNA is TGCAGTGCACGAGGGACTAGCGGGAGATACGAGACCCAGTACTTC. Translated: CSARGTSGRYETQYF.

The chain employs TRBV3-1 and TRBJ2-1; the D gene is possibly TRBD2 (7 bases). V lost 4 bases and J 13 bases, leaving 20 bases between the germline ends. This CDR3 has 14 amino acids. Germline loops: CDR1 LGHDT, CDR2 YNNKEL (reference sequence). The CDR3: CASSLRGASGGQFF. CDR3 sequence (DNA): TGTGCCAGCAGCCTAAGGGGGGCTAGCGGAGGCCAGTTCTTC.

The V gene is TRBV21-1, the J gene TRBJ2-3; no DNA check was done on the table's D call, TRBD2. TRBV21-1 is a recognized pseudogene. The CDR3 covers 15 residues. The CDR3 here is CASTFKRESPDTQYF. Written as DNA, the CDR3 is TGTGCCAGCACCTTCAAGCGGGAGAGCCCAGATACGCAGTATTTT.

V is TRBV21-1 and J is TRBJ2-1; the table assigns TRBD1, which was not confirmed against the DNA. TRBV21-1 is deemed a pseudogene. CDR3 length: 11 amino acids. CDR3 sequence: CASSARQAQFF. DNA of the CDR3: TGTGCCAGCAGCGCCCGACAGGCACAGTTCTTC.

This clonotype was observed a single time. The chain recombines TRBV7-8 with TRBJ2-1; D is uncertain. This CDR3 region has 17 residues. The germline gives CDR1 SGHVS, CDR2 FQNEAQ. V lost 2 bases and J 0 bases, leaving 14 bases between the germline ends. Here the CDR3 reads CASSLLQFPSSYNEQFF. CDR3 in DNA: TGTGCCAGCAGCTTACTCCAGTTCCCCAGCTCCTACAATGAGCAGTTCTTC.

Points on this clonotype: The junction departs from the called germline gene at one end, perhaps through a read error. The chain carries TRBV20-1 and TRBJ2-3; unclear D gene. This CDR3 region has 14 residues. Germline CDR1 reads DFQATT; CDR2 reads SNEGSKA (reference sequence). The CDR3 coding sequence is TGCAGCGCTATCTTGGATCTCCTCACAGATACGCAGTATTTT. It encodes CSAILDLLTDTQYF.

DNA of the CDR3: TGTGCTAGTGGACTCGACAAGAACTATGGCTACACCTTC. This sequence encodes CASGLDKNYGYTF. This rearrangement joins TRBV12-5 to TRBJ1-2; no definite D call. The CDR3 spans 13 residues. Germline CDR1 LGHNT, CDR2 FRNRAP. Between the trimmed V and J ends, which lost 6 bases and 2 bases, there was a span of 10 bases.

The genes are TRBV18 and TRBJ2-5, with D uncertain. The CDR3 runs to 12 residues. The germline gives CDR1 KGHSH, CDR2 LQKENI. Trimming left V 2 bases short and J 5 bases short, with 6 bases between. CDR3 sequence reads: CASSPYSETQYF. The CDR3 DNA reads TGTGCCAGCTCACCATATTCTGAGACCCAGTACTTC.

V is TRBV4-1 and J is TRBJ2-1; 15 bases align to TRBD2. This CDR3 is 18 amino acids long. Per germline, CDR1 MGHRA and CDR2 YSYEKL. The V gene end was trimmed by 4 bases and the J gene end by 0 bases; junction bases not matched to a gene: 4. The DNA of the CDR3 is TGCGCCAGCAGCCCAGGGACTAGCGGGAGGAGCTCCTACAATGAGCAGTTCTTC. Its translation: CASSPGTSGRSSYNEQFF.

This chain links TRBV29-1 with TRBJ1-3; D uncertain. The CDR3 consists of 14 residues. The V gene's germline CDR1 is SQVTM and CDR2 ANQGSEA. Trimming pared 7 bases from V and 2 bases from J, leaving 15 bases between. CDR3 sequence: CSGLGGKAGNTIYF. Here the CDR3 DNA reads TGCAGCGGGTTAGGAGGGAAGGCTGGAAACACCATATATTTT.

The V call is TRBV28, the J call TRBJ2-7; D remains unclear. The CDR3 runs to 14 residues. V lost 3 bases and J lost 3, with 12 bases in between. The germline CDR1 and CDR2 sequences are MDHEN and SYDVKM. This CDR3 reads CASSFFGSHYEQYF. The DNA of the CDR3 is TGTGCCAGCAGTTTCTTCGGATCTCACTACGAGCAGTACTTC.

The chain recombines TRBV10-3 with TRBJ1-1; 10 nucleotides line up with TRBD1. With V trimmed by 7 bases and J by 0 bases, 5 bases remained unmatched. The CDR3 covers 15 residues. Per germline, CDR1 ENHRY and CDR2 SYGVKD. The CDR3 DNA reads TGTGCCATCAAGGGACAGGGGCCATTGAACACTGAAGCTTTCTTT. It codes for CAIKGQGPLNTEAFF.

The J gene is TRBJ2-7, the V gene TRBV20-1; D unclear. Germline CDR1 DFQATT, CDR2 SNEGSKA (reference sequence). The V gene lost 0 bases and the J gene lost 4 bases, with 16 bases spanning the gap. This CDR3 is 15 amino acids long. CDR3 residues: CSARDHLGRRYEQYF. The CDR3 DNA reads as TGCAGTGCTAGAGATCATCTTGGCAGGAGATACGAGCAGTACTTC.

DNA of the CDR3: TGTGCCACCAGTGACACGACAGGATCCTACGAGCAGTACTTC. Encoded protein: CATSDTTGSYEQYF. The chain combines TRBV24-1 with TRBJ2-7; D is perhaps TRBD1 (6 bases). The CDR3 consists of 14 residues. Trimming cost V 4 bases and J 1 base, with 10 bases left between them. Germline-derived CDR1 and CDR2 are KGHDR and SFDVKD.

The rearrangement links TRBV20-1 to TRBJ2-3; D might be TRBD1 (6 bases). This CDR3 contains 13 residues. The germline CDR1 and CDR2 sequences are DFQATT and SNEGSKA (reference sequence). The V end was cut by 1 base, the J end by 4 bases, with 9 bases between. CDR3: CSARGQVPDTQYF. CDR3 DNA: TGCAGTGCTAGAGGACAGGTTCCAGATACGCAGTATTTT.

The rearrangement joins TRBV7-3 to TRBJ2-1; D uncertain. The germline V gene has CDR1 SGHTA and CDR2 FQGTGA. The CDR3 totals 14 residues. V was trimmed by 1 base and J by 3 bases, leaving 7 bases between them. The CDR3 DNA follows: TGTGCCAGCAGCTTAAAAGGATTCTACAATGAGCAGTTCTTC. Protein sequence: CASSLKGFYNEQFF.

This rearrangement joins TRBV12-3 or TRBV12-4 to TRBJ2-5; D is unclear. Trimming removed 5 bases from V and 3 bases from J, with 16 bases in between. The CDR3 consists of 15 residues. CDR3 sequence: CASSKGLGWKETQYF. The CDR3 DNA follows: TGTGCCAGCAGTAAAGGCCTCGGATGGAAAGAGACCCAGTACTTC.